What follows are 27 T cell receptor beta chains derived from one specimen sequenced in a study of T-cell memory formation after mild COVID-19. TCRdb ran MiXCR on the 5' RACE reads and lists one entry per CDR3 protein. The table includes fewer than 95,000 distinct CDR3 sequences, about 14% detected once. The material sequenced was PBMCs or a T cell subset sorted from them (not recorded which). The receptors derive from a young man who had mild COVID-19 (a few samples of this study predate the infection). Cell type and time point are not known.

This chain joins TRBV27 and TRBJ2-7, with TRBD1 matching over 9 bases. This CDR3 has 13 amino acids. Trimming at V came to 3 bases and at J to 6 bases, leaving 3 bases not matched to a gene. CDR1 and CDR2 (germline): MNHEY, SMNVEV (reference sequence). The DNA for the CDR3 is TGTGCCAGCAGTTTTGGGACAGGGAGCGAGCAGTACTTC. Translated, it gives CASSFGTGSEQYF.

The V and J genes are TRBV5-4 and TRBJ2-5; perhaps D is TRBD1 or TRBD2 (6 bases each). The length of the CDR3 is 15 residues. V gave up 5 bases and J gave up 5 bases, with 19 bases separating them. CDR1 and CDR2 (germline): SGHNT, YYREEE (reference sequence). The chain's CDR3 is CASSGRGLAGETQYF. The CDR3 coding sequence is TGTGCCAGCAGTGGACGGGGGCTAGCCGGGGAGACCCAGTACTTC.

This clonotype has a handful of counts. This chain connects TRBV4-1 to TRBJ2-1; maybe TRBD1 (7 bases). Looked up from germline, CDR1 is MGHRA and CDR2 is YSYEKL. V lost 4 bases, J lost 7 bases, and 14 bases lay in between. CDR3 length equals 14 residues. The CDR3 loop is CASSRLEGANEQFF. For the CDR3, the DNA is TGCGCCAGCAGCCGTTTGGAGGGGGCGAATGAGCAGTTCTTC.

The rearrangement uses TRBV7-9 and TRBJ2-3; D is uncertain. V lost 5 bases and J lost 4, with 7 bases in between. This CDR3 has 12 amino acids. CDR1 is SEHNR, CDR2 FQNEAQ, per germline (reference sequence). CDR3 sequence reads: CASSNPSDTQYF. The CDR3 coding sequence is TGTGCCAGCAGCAACCCCTCAGATACGCAGTATTTT.

This clonotype occurred a few times. The rearrangement uses TRBV15 and TRBJ2-2; 7 nucleotides agree with TRBD1. V shed 8 bases and J 3 bases; nucleotides not matched to a gene: 6. Germline CDR1 is LNHNV and CDR2 is YYDKDF (reference sequence). This CDR3 region has 14 residues. The CDR3 region has the DNA TGTGCCACCTCGCTTCAGGGGGACACCGGGGAGCTGTTTTTT. Its translation is CATSLQGDTGELFF.

This clonotype was detected a few times. The V call is TRBV4-3, the J call TRBJ2-3, with 7 positions matching TRBD1. CDR1 LGHNA and CDR2 YSLEER come from the germline V gene. The CDR3 loop spans 15 amino acids. The ends lost 3 bases at V and 3 bases at J; junction bases unmatched: 6. DNA of the CDR3: TGCGCCAGCAGCCAGAGGGACAGAATAACAGATACGCAGTATTTT. The encoded protein is CASSQRDRITDTQYF.

V gene TRBV5-4 combines with J gene TRBJ2-7; 8 positions agree with TRBD2. CDR3 size: 16 residues. Germline V CDR1 and CDR2: SGHNT, YYREEE (reference sequence). J lost 4 bases, V lost 0 bases, and 9 bases had no gene match. The CDR3 loop reads CASSLAQVSGGYEQYF. The DNA of the CDR3 is TGTGCCAGCAGCTTGGCCCAAGTCAGCGGGGGTTACGAGCAGTACTTC.

In its sample, this clonotype was seen many times. The genes are TRBV2 and TRBJ1-1, with D maybe TRBD1 (6 bases). V gave up 1 base and J gave up 3 bases, with 15 bases separating them. The germline gives CDR1 SNHLY, CDR2 FYNNEI. This CDR3 is 16 amino acids long. In nucleotides, the CDR3 is TGTGCCAGCAGTGAAGGGCAGGGGCCCTTGGACACTGAAGCTTTCTTT. Translation: CASSEGQGPLDTEAFF.

This clonotype was observed a few times. V usage is TRBV3-1 and J usage is TRBJ1-2; D is unresolved. CDR1 and CDR2 from the germline V gene are LGHDT and YNNKEL (reference sequence). The CDR3 spans 13 residues. The V gene lost 1 base and the J gene lost 8 bases, with 11 bases spanning the gap. In nucleotides, the CDR3 is TGTGCCAGCAGCCAAGCGGGCTCTTGGGGCTACACCTTC. Amino acids: CASSQAGSWGYTF.

This rearrangement joins TRBV28 to TRBJ2-7; TRBD1 agrees at 11 bases. Germline-derived CDR1 and CDR2 are MDHEN and SYDVKM. V trimming: 5 bases; J trimming: 7 bases; junction bases outside the gene matches: 7. The CDR3 is 14 residues long. The CDR3 bases are TGTGCCAGCAGTAGCCGGGACAGGGGGTTTGAGCAGTACGTC. Translating it yields CASSSRDRGFEQYV.

This clonotype has just a few counts. The junction departs from germline at one end; a sequencing error may be responsible. This sequence joins TRBV7-9 and TRBJ2-1; the D is unclear. In germline, CDR1 is SEHNR, CDR2 FQNEAQ (reference sequence). The CDR3 contains 12 residues. The chain's CDR3 is CASSLGAPLYYF. The CDR3 coding sequence is TGTGCCAGCAGCTTAGGGGCACCTCTTTATTACTTC.

V is TRBV5-5 and J is TRBJ1-1; tentative D call: TRBD1 (6 bases). The germline V gene has CDR1 SGHKS and CDR2 YYEKEE (reference sequence). Trimming took off 4 bases at V and 5 bases at J, with 15 bases between the two ends. The CDR3 is 14 residues long. The CDR3 DNA sequence: TGTGCCAGCAGCCTGTTACAGGGAGTGACTGAAGCTTTCTTT. Translating gives CASSLLQGVTEAFF.

The rearrangement links TRBV9 to TRBJ1-1; D gene uncertain. The CDR3 runs to 12 residues. V lost 3 bases and J lost 4, with 7 bases in between. CDR1 and CDR2 from the germline V gene are SGDLS and YYNGEE. The CDR3 DNA reads TGTGCCAGCAGCGGCCCGGTCACTGAAGCTTTCTTT. Translated, it gives CASSGPVTEAFF.

The CDR3 bases are TGTGCCAGCAGCGTAGGGCTTACTTACGAGCAGTACTTC. Translation: CASSVGLTYEQYF. The chain joins TRBV9 to TRBJ2-7; D remains unclear. CDR3 length: 13 amino acids. Per germline, CDR1 SGDLS and CDR2 YYNGEE. Between the trimmed V and J ends, which lost 0 bases and 4 bases, there was a span of 8 bases.

There are many counts of this clonotype. The chain uses TRBV15 and TRBJ1-1, with no clear D. Germline CDR1 reads LNHNV; CDR2 reads YYDKDF (reference sequence). V was shortened by 0 bases and J by 6 bases, with 8 bases between the two germline ends. This CDR3 is 13 amino acids long. The chain's CDR3 is CATSREAGPEAFF. For the CDR3, the DNA is TGTGCCACCAGCAGAGAAGCGGGCCCTGAAGCTTTCTTT. The full variable domain, with the rest looked up from reference TRBV15 and TRBJ1-1, is DAMVIQNPRYQVTQFGKPVTLSCSQTLNHNVMYWYQQKSSQAPKLLFHYYDKDFNNEADTPDNFQSRRPNTSFCFLDIRSPGLGDTAMYLCATSREAGPEAFFGQGTRLTVV.

The chain is built from TRBV6-5 and TRBJ1-1; TRBD1 matches 7 bases. V shed 6 bases and J 4 bases; nucleotides not matched to a gene: 14. From germline, CDR1 is MNHEY and CDR2 SVGAGI. The CDR3 is 16 amino acids. The CDR3 sequence is CASRGPNRGHRTEAFF. The DNA for the CDR3 is TGTGCCAGCAGAGGGCCAAACAGGGGTCATCGCACTGAAGCTTTCTTT.

The rearrangement links TRBV28 to TRBJ2-1; D unresolved. This CDR3 contains 12 residues. Deletions cut 8 bases from V and 4 bases from J, with 9 bases between. The germline gives CDR1 MDHEN, CDR2 SYDVKM. The chain's CDR3 is CASAPVYNEQFF. In nucleotides, the CDR3 is TGTGCCAGCGCGCCAGTTTACAATGAGCAGTTCTTC.

This chain links TRBV6-5 with TRBJ1-2; possible D gene TRBD1, 6 bases. The CDR3 is 17 amino acids. The ends were cut back, 0 bases at V and 0 bases at J, with 14 bases in the middle. In germline, CDR1 is MNHEY, CDR2 SVGAGI. CDR3 sequence: CASSYSMGGRTNYGYTF. The CDR3, as DNA: TGTGCCAGCAGTTACTCGATGGGGGGGCGAACTAACTATGGCTACACCTTC.

This clonotype was found a few times. The V and J genes are TRBV30 and TRBJ2-3; D is unclear. CDR1 and CDR2 (germline): GTSNPN, SVGIG (reference sequence). V was cut by 0 bases and J by 9 bases, with 10 bases left in between. This CDR3 spans 12 amino acids. CDR3 in DNA: TGTGCCTGGAGTGTATACCCCCGAACGCAGTATTTT. It encodes CAWSVYPRTQYF.

The chain has TRBV28 and TRBJ1-5, with 7 bases lining up with TRBD1. Trimming cost V 3 bases and J 0 bases; bases outside gene matches: 8. The CDR3 length is 17 residues. Per the germline V gene, CDR1 is MDHEN and CDR2 is SYDVKM. CDR3 amino acids: CASSLGQLLISNQPQHF. CDR3 sequence (DNA): TGTGCCAGCAGTTTGGGACAGCTCCTTATTAGCAATCAGCCCCAGCATTTT.

In this sample, this clonotype turned up many times. V is TRBV5-1 and J is TRBJ2-1; D gene ambiguous. Germline assignment: CDR1 SGHRS and CDR2 YFSETQ. Trimming shortened V by 0 bases and J by 2 bases, and 9 bases separated the two germline ends. The CDR3 has 15 residues. CDR3 loop: CASSLGHLTYNEQFF. In nucleotides, the CDR3 is TGCGCCAGCAGCTTGGGGCACCTCACCTACAATGAGCAGTTCTTC.

The table lists this clonotype with a few counts. This sequence joins TRBV6-5 and TRBJ1-1, with TRBD1 as a possible D gene (6 bases). The CDR3 is 16 amino acids. The V end was cut by 0 bases, the J end by 1 base, with 12 bases between. Germline V CDR1 and CDR2: MNHEY, SVGAGI. For the CDR3, the DNA is TGTGCCAGCAGTTACTCCACAGGGATTTCGAACACTGAAGCTTTCTTT. The encoded protein is CASSYSTGISNTEAFF.

The chain employs TRBV5-4 and TRBJ2-3, with 7 bases identical to TRBD2. Germline trimming cut 7 bases from V and 4 bases from J; bases unmatched to any gene: 0. The CDR3 totals 11 residues. Germline V CDR1 and CDR2: SGHNT, YYREEE (reference sequence). CDR3 residues: CASGRADTQYF. CDR3 nucleotide sequence: TGTGCCAGCGGGAGGGCAGATACGCAGTATTTT.

This clonotype came up a few times. The chain recombines TRBV7-2 with TRBJ2-2, with TRBD2 as a possible D gene (5 bases). This CDR3 contains 14 residues. Germline assignment: CDR1 SGHTA and CDR2 FQGNSA. V lost 3 bases and J lost 3, with 8 bases in between. Here the CDR3 reads CASSFGDDTGELFF. The DNA of the CDR3 is TGTGCCAGCAGCTTCGGGGATGACACCGGGGAGCTGTTTTTT.

The chain carries TRBV20-1 and TRBJ2-5, with TRBD2 matching 8 bases. The CDR3 covers 15 residues. CDR1 is DFQATT, CDR2 SNEGSKA, per germline (reference sequence). The V segment lost 2 bases and the J segment 2 bases; nucleotides outside the gene matches: 7. CDR3 protein: CSARPGGRPQETQYF. DNA for the CDR3: TGCAGTGCTAGACCGGGGGGGCGTCCTCAAGAGACCCAGTACTTC.

In its sample, this clonotype was seen a few times. The chain uses TRBV6-5 and TRBJ1-5, with 9 bases lining up with TRBD1. Germline CDR1 MNHEY, CDR2 SVGAGI. The CDR3 has 15 residues. Unmatched junction bases numbered 2, after V lost 5 bases and J lost 0 bases. DNA of the CDR3: TGTGCCAGCAGTACGGACAGGGGTAGCAATCAGCCCCAGCATTTT. It encodes CASSTDRGSNQPQHF.

The V and J genes are TRBV2 and TRBJ2-3; a weak D match, TRBD1 (5 bases). The ends were cut back, 10 bases at V and 2 bases at J, with 10 bases in the middle. The CDR3 sequence is 12 residues long. Germline CDR1 reads SNHLY; CDR2 reads FYNNEI. CDR3 nucleotide sequence: TGTGCCATGCCGACAGCCACAGATACGCAGTATTTT. Translated: CAMPTATDTQYF.